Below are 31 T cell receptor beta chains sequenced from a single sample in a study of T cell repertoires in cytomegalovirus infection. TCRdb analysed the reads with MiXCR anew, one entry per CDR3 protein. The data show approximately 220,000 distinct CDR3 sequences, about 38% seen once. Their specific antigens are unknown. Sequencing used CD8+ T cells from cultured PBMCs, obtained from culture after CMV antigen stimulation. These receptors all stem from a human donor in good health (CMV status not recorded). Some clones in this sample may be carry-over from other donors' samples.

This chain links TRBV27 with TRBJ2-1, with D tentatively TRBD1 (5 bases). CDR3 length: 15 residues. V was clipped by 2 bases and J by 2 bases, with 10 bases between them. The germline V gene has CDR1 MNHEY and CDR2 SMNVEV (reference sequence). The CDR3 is CASSLTGAPYNEQFF. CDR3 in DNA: TGTGCCAGCAGTTTAACAGGCGCCCCCTACAATGAGCAGTTCTTC.

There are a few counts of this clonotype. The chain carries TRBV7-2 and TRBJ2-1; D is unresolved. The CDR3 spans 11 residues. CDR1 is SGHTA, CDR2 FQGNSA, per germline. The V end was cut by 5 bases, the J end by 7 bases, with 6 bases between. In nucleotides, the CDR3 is TGTGCCAGCAGCCCGAGGAATGAGCAGTTCTTC. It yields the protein CASSPRNEQFF. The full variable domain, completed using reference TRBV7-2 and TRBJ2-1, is GAGVSQSPSNKVTEKGKDVELRCDPISGHTALYWYRQSLGQGLEFLIYFQGNSAPDKSGLPSDRFSAERTGGSVSTLTIQRTQQEDSAVYLCASSPRNEQFFGPGTRLTVL.

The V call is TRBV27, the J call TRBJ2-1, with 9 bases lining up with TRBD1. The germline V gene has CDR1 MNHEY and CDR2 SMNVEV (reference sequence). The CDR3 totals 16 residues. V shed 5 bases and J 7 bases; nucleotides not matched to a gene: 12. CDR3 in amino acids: CASSEPGQGVWNEQFF. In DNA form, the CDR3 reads TGTGCCAGCAGTGAACCGGGACAGGGTGTTTGGAATGAGCAGTTCTTC.

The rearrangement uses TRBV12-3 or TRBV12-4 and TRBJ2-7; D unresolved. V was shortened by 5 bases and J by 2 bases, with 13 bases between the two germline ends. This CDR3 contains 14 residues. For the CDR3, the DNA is TGTGCCAGCAGTGTAACGACTGCGGCCTACGAGCAGTACTTC. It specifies CASSVTTAAYEQYF.

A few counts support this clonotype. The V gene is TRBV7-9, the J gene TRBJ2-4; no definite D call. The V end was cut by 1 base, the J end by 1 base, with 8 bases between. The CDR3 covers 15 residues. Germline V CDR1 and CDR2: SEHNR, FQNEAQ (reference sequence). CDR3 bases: TGTGCCAGCAGCTTAGAGCAGGAGGCCAAAAACATTCAGTACTTC. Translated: CASSLEQEAKNIQYF.

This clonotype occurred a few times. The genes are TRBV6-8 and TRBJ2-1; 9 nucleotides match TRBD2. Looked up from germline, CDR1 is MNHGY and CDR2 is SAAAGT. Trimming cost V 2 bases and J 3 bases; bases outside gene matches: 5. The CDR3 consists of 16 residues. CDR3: CASSYRGTSRYNEQFF. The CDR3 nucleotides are TGTGCCAGCAGTTACAGAGGGACTAGCCGCTACAATGAGCAGTTCTTC.

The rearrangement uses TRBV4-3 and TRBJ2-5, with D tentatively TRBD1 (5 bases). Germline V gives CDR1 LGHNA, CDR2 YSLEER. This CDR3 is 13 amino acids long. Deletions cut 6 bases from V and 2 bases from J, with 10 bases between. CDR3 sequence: CASRKTAQETQYF. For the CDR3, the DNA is TGCGCCAGCAGAAAGACAGCTCAAGAGACCCAGTACTTC.

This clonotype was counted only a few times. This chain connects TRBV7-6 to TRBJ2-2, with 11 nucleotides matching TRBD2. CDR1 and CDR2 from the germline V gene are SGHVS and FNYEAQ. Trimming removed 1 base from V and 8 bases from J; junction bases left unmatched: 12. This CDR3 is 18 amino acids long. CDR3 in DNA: TGTGCCAGCAGCTTAGTCCGTAGCGGGAGGGCCTTAGCGGGGGAGCTGTTTTTT. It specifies CASSLVRSGRALAGELFF.

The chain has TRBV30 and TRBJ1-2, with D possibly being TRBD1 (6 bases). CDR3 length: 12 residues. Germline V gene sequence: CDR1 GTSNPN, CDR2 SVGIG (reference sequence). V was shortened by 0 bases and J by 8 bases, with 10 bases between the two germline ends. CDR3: CAWSVAGDGYTF. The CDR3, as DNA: TGTGCCTGGAGTGTTGCAGGGGACGGCTACACCTTC.

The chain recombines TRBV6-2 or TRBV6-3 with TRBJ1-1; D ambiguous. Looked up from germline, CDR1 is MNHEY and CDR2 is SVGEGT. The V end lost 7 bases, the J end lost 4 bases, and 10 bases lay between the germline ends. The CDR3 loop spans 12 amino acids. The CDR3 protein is CASNFGGTEAFF. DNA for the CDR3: TGTGCCAGCAACTTCGGCGGCACTGAAGCTTTCTTT.

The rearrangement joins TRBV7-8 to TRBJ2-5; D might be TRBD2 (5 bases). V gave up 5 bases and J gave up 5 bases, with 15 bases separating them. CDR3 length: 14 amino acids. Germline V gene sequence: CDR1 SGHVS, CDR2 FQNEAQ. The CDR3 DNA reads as TGTGCCAGCAGCCTACTAGGTCGCGGTGAGACCCAGTACTTC. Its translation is CASSLLGRGETQYF.

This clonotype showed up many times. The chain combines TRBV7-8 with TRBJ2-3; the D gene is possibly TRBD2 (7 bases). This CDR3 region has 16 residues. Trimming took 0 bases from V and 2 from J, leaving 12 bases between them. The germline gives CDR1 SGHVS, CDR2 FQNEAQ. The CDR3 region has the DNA TGTGCCAGCAGCTTAGCGACGGGGGGCCTCACAGATACGCAGTATTTT. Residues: CASSLATGGLTDTQYF.

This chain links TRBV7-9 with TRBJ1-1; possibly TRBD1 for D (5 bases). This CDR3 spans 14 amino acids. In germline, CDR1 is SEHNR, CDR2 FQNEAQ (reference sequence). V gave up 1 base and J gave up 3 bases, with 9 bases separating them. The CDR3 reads CASSLVKGHTEAFF. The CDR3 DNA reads TGTGCCAGCAGCTTAGTGAAGGGACACACTGAAGCTTTCTTT.

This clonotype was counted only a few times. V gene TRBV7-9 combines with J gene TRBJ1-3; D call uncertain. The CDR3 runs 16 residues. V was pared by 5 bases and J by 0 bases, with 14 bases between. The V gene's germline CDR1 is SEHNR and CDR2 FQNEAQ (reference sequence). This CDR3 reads CASSLMGWSSGNTIYF. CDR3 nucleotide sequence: TGTGCCAGCAGCCTCATGGGTTGGAGCTCTGGAAACACCATATATTTT.

CDR3 protein: CASSPPRGGKEKLFF. The CDR3 nucleotides are TGTGCCAGCAGCCCGCCGCGGGGAGGGAAAGAAAAACTGTTTTTT. This chain connects TRBV7-8 to TRBJ1-4; D not resolved. The CDR3 length is 15 residues. Trimming cost V 5 bases and J 8 bases, with 18 bases left between them. CDR1 and CDR2 from the germline V gene are SGHVS and FQNEAQ.

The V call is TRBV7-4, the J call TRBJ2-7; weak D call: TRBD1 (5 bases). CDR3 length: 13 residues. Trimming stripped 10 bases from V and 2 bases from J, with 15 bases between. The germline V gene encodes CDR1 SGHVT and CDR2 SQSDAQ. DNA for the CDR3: TGTGCCACCCGTAAGGGGCAAGCCTACGAGCAGTACTTC. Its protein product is CATRKGQAYEQYF.

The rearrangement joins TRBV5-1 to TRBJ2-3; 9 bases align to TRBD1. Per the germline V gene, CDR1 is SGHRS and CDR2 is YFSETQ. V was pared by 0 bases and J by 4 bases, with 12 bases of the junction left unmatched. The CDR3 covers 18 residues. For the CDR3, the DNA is TGCGCCAGCAGCTTGGGCTCCGGGACAGGGTATATCGCAGATACGCAGTATTTT. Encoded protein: CASSLGSGTGYIADTQYF.

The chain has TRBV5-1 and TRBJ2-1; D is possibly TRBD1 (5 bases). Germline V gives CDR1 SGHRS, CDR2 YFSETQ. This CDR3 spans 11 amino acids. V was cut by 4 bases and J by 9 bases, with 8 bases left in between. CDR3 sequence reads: CASSGASEQFF. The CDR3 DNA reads TGCGCCAGCAGCGGGGCCAGTGAGCAGTTCTTC.

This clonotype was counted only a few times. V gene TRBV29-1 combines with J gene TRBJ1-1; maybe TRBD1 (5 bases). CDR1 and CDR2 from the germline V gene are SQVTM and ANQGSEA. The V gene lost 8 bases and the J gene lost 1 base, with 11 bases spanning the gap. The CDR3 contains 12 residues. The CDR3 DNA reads TGCAGCTCTGGGACGGAGAACACTGAAGCTTTCTTT. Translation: CSSGTENTEAFF.

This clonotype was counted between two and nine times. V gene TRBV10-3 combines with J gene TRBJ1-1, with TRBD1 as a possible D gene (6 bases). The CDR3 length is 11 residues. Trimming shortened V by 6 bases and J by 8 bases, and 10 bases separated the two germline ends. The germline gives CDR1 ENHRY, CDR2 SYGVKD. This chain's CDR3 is CAIRQGWEAFF. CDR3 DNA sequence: TGTGCCATCAGACAGGGTTGGGAAGCTTTCTTT.

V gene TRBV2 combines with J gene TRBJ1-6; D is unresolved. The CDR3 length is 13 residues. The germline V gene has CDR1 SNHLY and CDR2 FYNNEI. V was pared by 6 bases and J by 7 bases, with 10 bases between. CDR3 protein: CASSLYPNSPLHF. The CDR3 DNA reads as TGTGCCAGCAGCCTTTATCCCAATTCACCCCTCCACTTT.

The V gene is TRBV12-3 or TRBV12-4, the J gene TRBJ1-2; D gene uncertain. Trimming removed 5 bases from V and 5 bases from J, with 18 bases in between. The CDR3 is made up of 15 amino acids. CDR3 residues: CASSKSGSSSYGYTF. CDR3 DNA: TGTGCCAGCAGTAAATCGGGCAGCTCCTCATATGGCTACACCTTC.

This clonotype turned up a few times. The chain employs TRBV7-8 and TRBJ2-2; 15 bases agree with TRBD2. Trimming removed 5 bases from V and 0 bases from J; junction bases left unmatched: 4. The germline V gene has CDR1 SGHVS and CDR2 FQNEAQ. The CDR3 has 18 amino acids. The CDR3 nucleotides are TGTGCCAGCAGCCCGGGACTAGCGGGAGGCTCGAACACCGGGGAGCTGTTTTTT. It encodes CASSPGLAGGSNTGELFF.

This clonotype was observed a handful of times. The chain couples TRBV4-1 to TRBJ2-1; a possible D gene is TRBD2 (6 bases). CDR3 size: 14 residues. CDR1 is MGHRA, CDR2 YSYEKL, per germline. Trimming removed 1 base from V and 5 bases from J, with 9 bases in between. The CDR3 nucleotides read TGCGCCAGCAGCCAAGGTGGCGGGAACAATGAGCAGTTCTTC. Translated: CASSQGGGNNEQFF.

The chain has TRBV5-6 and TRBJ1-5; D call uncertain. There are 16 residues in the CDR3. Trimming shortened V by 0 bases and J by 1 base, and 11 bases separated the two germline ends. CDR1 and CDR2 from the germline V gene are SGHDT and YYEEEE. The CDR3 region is CASSLAYNSSNQPQHF. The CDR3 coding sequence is TGTGCCAGCAGCTTGGCCTACAACAGCAGCAATCAGCCCCAGCATTTT.

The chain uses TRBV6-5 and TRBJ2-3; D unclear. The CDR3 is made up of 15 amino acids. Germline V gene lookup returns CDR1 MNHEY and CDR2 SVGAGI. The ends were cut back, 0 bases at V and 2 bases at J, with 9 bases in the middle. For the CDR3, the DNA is TGTGCCAGCAGTTACTCGAGAACAACCACAGATACGCAGTATTTT. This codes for CASSYSRTTTDTQYF.

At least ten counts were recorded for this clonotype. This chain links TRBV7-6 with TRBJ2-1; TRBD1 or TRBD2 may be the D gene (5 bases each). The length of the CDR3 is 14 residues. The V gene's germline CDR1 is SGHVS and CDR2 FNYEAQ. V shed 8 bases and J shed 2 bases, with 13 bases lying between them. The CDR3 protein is CASLDEGPYNEQFF. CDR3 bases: TGTGCCAGCCTCGATGAGGGGCCCTACAATGAGCAGTTCTTC.

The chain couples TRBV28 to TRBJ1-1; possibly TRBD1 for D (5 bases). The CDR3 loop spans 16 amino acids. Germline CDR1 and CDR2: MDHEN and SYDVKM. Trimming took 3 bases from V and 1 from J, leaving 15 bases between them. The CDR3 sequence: CASSFFQGRKNTEAFF. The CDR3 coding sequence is TGTGCCAGCAGTTTCTTCCAGGGTAGGAAGAACACTGAAGCTTTCTTT.

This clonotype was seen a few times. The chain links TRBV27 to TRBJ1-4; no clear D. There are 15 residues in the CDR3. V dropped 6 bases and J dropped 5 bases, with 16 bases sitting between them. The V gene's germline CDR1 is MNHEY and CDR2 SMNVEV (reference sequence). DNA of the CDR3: TGTGCCAGCAGCCAGGAGGCGAACGTGAATGAAAAACTGTTTTTT. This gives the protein CASSQEANVNEKLFF.

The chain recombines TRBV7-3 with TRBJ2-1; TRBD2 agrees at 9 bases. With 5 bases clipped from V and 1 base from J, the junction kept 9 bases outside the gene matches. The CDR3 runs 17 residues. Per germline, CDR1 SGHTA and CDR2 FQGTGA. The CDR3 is CASSQLPSGGSYNEQFF. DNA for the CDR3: TGTGCCAGCAGCCAACTCCCAAGCGGGGGGTCCTACAATGAGCAGTTCTTC.

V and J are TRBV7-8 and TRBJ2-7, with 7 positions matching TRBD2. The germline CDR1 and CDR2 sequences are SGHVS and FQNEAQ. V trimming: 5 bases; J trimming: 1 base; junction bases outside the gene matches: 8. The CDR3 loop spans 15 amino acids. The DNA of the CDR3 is TGTGCCAGCAGCGTGACTAGCTTCGGATCCTACGAGCAGTACTTC. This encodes CASSVTSFGSYEQYF.